A selection of T cell receptor beta chains follows, all from one sample in a study of cytomegalovirus exposure and HLA in healthy donors. Produced via immunoSEQ multiplex PCR; TCRdb's table is partial and in-frame only. The sample consists of around 150,000 clones, over 60% of them appearing once. Sequenced input: PBMCs. The receptors here all came from a woman between 40 and 50 years old in good health and CMV-seronegative. Both conserved end residues are part of each CDR3. Each record gives: D gene, V gene, J gene, clone size, CDR3 DNA, CDR3 protein. D genes are given only for firm matches. Expanded clones get a size class; other rows say once, few or many, or leave the size out.

D gene: TRBD2; V gene: TRBV7-6; J gene: TRBJ2-7; clone size: .; CDR3 DNA: TGTGCCAGCAGCCCGGGTGTTAGCGGGGTCTACGAGCAGTACTTC; CDR3 protein: CASSPGVSGVYEQYF
D gene: TRBD1; V gene: TRBV29-1; J gene: TRBJ2-7; clone size: .; CDR3 DNA: TGCAGCGTTGAATCGGGACAGGGTACCCACGAGCAGTACTTC; CDR3 protein: CSVESGQGTHEQYF
D gene: .; V gene: TRBV4-1; J gene: TRBJ2-3; clone size: once; CDR3 DNA: TGCGCCAGCAGCCAAGATAGAGCGGGCGCAGATACGCAGTATTTT; CDR3 protein: CASSQDRAGADTQYF
D gene: TRBD1; V gene: TRBV6-1; J gene: TRBJ1-5; clone size: once; CDR3 DNA: TGTGCCAGCAGTTTGCAGGGGGCAGGGCGCCAGCCCCAGCATTTT; CDR3 protein: CASSLQGAGRQPQHF
D gene: .; V gene: TRBV21-1; J gene: TRBJ2-7; clone size: .; CDR3 DNA: TGTGCCAGCAGCAATCAACCGGGACTCCACCCCCTACACGAGCAGTACTTC; CDR3 protein: CASSNQPGLHPLHEQYF
D gene: .; V gene: TRBV10-3; J gene: TRBJ1-1; clone size: .; CDR3 DNA: TGTGCCATCCCGGGGATGAAACGGATGAACACTGAAGCTTTCTTT; CDR3 protein: CAIPGMKRMNTEAFF
D gene: TRBD1; V gene: TRBV5-1; J gene: TRBJ2-2; clone size: once; CDR3 DNA: TGCGCCAGCTTGACGGGACAGGAGAACACCGGGGAGCTGTTTTTT; CDR3 protein: CASLTGQENTGELFF
D gene: TRBD2; V gene: TRBV6-6; J gene: TRBJ2-1; clone size: .; CDR3 DNA: TGTGCCAGCAGTAGCGGGGGGGCCCGGAGTGAGCAGTTCTTC; CDR3 protein: CASSSGGARSEQFF
D gene: TRBD2; V gene: TRBV19; J gene: TRBJ2-2; clone size: .; CDR3 DNA: TGTGCCAGTAGTATGTACTCCGGGGGAGGGACCGGGGAGCTGTTTTTT; CDR3 protein: CASSMYSGGGTGELFF
D gene: .; V gene: TRBV6-6; J gene: TRBJ1-3; clone size: .; CDR3 DNA: TGTGCCAGCAGTTACGGCACAGGGCGGGCTGGAAACACCATATATTTT; CDR3 protein: CASSYGTGRAGNTIYF
D gene: TRBD2; V gene: TRBV10-3; J gene: TRBJ2-1; clone size: .; CDR3 DNA: TGTGCCATCAGTGAGCCCCCTAGCGGAGGAGGCTCCTACAATGAGCAGTTCTTC; CDR3 protein: CAISEPPSGGGSYNEQFF
D gene: TRBD1; V gene: TRBV4-1; J gene: TRBJ1-1; clone size: .; CDR3 DNA: TGCGCCAGCAGACCCCCGGGAGGGGGCGTTAGTACTGAAGCTTTCTTT; CDR3 protein: CASRPPGGGVSTEAFF
D gene: .; V gene: TRBV6-1; J gene: TRBJ1-5; clone size: few; CDR3 DNA: TGTGCCAGCAGTGAAAGTAATGGGGCGAAACAGCCCCAGCATTTT; CDR3 protein: CASSESNGAKQPQHF
D gene: .; V gene: TRBV4-1; J gene: TRBJ2-1; clone size: .; CDR3 DNA: TGCGCCAGCAGCCCCGCGGAGGGGGGGGTAAACAATGAGCAGTTCTTC; CDR3 protein: CASSPAEGGVNNEQFF
D gene: TRBD2; V gene: TRBV4-1; J gene: TRBJ2-2; clone size: once; CDR3 DNA: TGCGCCAGCAGCCAAGCCCGCCTAGCGGGGGTCCCCCGGAGTTCACGTACCGGGGAGCTGTTTTTT; CDR3 protein: CASSQARLAGVPRSSRTGELFF
D gene: TRBD2; V gene: TRBV6-4; J gene: TRBJ2-2; clone size: .; CDR3 DNA: TGTGCCAGCAGCCGGGGGGACACCGGGGAGCTGTTTTTT; CDR3 protein: CASSRGDTGELFF
D gene: .; V gene: TRBV25-1; J gene: TRBJ1-3; clone size: .; CDR3 DNA: TGTGCCAGCAGTGACCGGGGGGCTGGAAACACCATATATTTT; CDR3 protein: CASSDRGAGNTIYF
D gene: TRBD1; V gene: TRBV19; J gene: TRBJ1-1; clone size: .; CDR3 DNA: TGTGCCAGTAGTATAGCCGCGGGACAGGGGGCCTACACTGAAGCTTTCTTT; CDR3 protein: CASSIAAGQGAYTEAFF
D gene: .; V gene: TRBV30; J gene: TRBJ1-1; clone size: .; CDR3 DNA: TGTGCCTGGAGTCCAGGGATAGGCGTGAACACTGAAGCTTTCTTT; CDR3 protein: CAWSPGIGVNTEAFF
D gene: TRBD1; V gene: TRBV10-2; J gene: TRBJ2-7; clone size: .; CDR3 DNA: TGCGCCAGCAGAGGAACAGGGGCACCCTACGAGCAGTACTTC; CDR3 protein: CASRGTGAPYEQYF
D gene: .; V gene: TRBV6-1; J gene: TRBJ1-5; clone size: few; CDR3 DNA: TGTGCCAGCAGTGTCGAGCTGAATAGCAATCAGCCCCAGCATTTT; CDR3 protein: CASSVELNSNQPQHF
D gene: .; V gene: TRBV13; J gene: TRBJ1-4; clone size: .; CDR3 DNA: TGTGCCAGCAGCTTAGAGGGGGGGCAGAAACTGTTTTTT; CDR3 protein: CASSLEGGQKLFF
D gene: TRBD1; V gene: TRBV19; J gene: TRBJ1-6; clone size: .; CDR3 DNA: TGTGCCACTCAGGGAGTAGGGGGCTTTGGCTCACCCCTCCACTTT; CDR3 protein: CATQGVGGFGSPLHF
D gene: .; V gene: TRBV6-4; J gene: TRBJ1-2; clone size: .; CDR3 DNA: TGTGCCAGCAGTGACTTCGCCACCCAAGACAGAGTTAGTGGCTACACCTTC; CDR3 protein: CASSDFATQDRVSGYTF
D gene: .; V gene: TRBV9; J gene: TRBJ2-1; clone size: .; CDR3 DNA: TGTGCCAGCAGCCATTCCGGAGGAGGGATCAATGAGCAGTTCTTC; CDR3 protein: CASSHSGGGINEQFF
D gene: .; V gene: TRBV16; J gene: TRBJ2-2; clone size: .; CDR3 DNA: TGTGCCAGCAGCCAATCGCCCGGGGACACCGGGGAGCTGTTTTTT; CDR3 protein: CASSQSPGDTGELFF